Listed below are T cell receptor beta chains from one sample, sequenced in a study of blood T cell repertoires in COVID-19. Sequencing used immunoSEQ multiplex PCR; TCRdb keeps in-frame clones, though not all of them. The data hold roughly 240,000 clones, with 70% to 85% observed a single time. The sequenced sample consisted of peripheral blood. These TCRs come from an elderly woman with acute or convalescent COVID-19. The CDR3 runs from the conserved cysteine through the conserved F or W. Each record gives: V gene, J gene, CDR3 protein.

TRBV7-2,TRBJ2-1,CASSPSGTSTYNEQFF
TRBV7-2,TRBJ2-6,CASSLGYLATGANVLTF
TRBV18,TRBJ2-2,CASSPWDRATGELFF
TRBV5-1,TRBJ2-2,CASSSGSSANTGELFF
TRBV6-1,TRBJ1-3,CASSVGGAGTGNTIYF
TRBV13,TRBJ1-1,CASSLDRNTEAFF
TRBV27,TRBJ2-5,CANQGRTGASETQYF
TRBV28,TRBJ1-2,CASRDLEGARGYTF
TRBV28,TRBJ2-2,CASSQGGENTGELFF
TRBV13,TRBJ1-1,CASSLDGENTEAFF
TRBV6-5,TRBJ1-1,CASSRNRGAGTEAFF
TRBV5-5,TRBJ1-5,CASSPGGSNQPQHF
TRBV18,TRBJ2-3,CASSFRRGEADTQYF
TRBV9,TRBJ1-2,CASSSGQGNYGYTF
TRBV14,TRBJ2-6,CASSPLGTAGANVLTF
TRBV3-1/TRBV3-2,TRBJ2-5,CASSPTSTDETQYF
TRBV10-3,TRBJ1-2,CAISELNYGYTF
TRBV7-8,TRBJ1-2,CASSWPGGSGYTF
TRBV24-1,TRBJ2-1,CATSETSGIGNEQFF
TRBV11-2,TRBJ1-2,CASSLGQGARIYGYTF
TRBV9,TRBJ1-1,CASSPRGSNTEAFF
TRBV28,TRBJ1-4,CASSSPGQNNEKLFF
TRBV9,TRBJ1-3,CASSVFGNSGNTIYF
TRBV18,TRBJ1-4,CASSPPGQGNEKLFF
TRBV25-1,TRBJ1-5,CASSEFGTGNQPQHF
TRBV27,TRBJ1-6,CASSYSPGTGPSYNSPLHF
TRBV6-1,TRBJ1-2,CASSELAGYTF
TRBV5-6,TRBJ2-2,CASSVGTGVLGTGELFF
TRBV7-9,TRBJ2-5,CASSFRQGRIETQYF
TRBV2,TRBJ2-6,CASSLDRAAGANVLTF
TRBV4-2,TRBJ2-3,CASSQGVSSGTDTQYF
TRBV27,TRBJ2-7,CASRRDRTAYEQYF
TRBV30,TRBJ1-2,CAGTVGNYGYTF
TRBV27,TRBJ1-5,CASSPRDRGNQPQHF
TRBV5-5,TRBJ2-1,CASSEPLAGGLEFF
TRBV9,TRBJ1-2,CASSADSGTGRSLGYTF
TRBV21-1,TRBJ2-6,CASSKAGPGANVLTF
TRBV5-6,TRBJ1-1,CASSFGTGSTEAFF
TRBV7-8,TRBJ1-1,CASSSYQGAGTEAFF
TRBV5-1,TRBJ2-1,CASSLGSAYNEQFF
TRBV7-2,TRBJ2-5,CASSQAQETQYF
TRBV9,TRBJ2-5,CASSAGTSGGVQETQYF
TRBV5-1,TRBJ2-7,CASSQRTDSYEQYF
TRBV19,TRBJ1-5,CASSARKAGNQPQHF
TRBV5-1,TRBJ1-2,CASSLEQGRMYGYTF
TRBV24-1,TRBJ2-2,CATSALTGTGPTGELFF
TRBV7-2,TRBJ2-5,CASSLEGQWTETQYF
TRBV6-2/TRBV6-3,TRBJ2-2,CASSYYPGGTLNTGELFF
TRBV6-2/TRBV6-3,TRBJ1-5,CASSDGPHSNQPQHF
TRBV5-1,TRBJ2-2,CASSLWQSGGELFF
TRBV5-6,TRBJ2-3,CASSFRGGGDTQYF
TRBV11-2,TRBJ2-3,CASSLGSGLAGTDTQYF
TRBV7-2,TRBJ1-5,CASSLIATGGAGQPQHF
TRBV11-1,TRBJ2-7,CASSLVGHEQYF
TRBV18,TRBJ1-5,CASSPQGGPNQPQHF
TRBV28,TRBJ2-6,CASSTPGRLSGANVLTF
TRBV4-1,TRBJ1-1,CASSQVGQGYTEAFF
TRBV14,TRBJ2-1,CASSRDRGGNVNEQFF
TRBV11-1,TRBJ1-1,CASSSGDNTEAFF
TRBV18,TRBJ2-5,CASSLGQGAGETQYF